This is a list of T cell receptor beta chains from one sample in a study of neurological immune-mediated disorders. TCRdb itself ran the 5' RACE reads through MiXCR, one entry per CDR3 protein. This sample has tens of thousands of distinct CDR3 sequences, with 4.5% to 7% found just once. Sequenced: CD4+ T cells from blood. The receptors here all came from a woman under 30 with multiple sclerosis. Both conserved end residues are part of each CDR3. A D gene is named only where the DNA matches it firmly. The listing skips clone size in some rows; elsewhere it reads once, few, many or a size class.

clone_size,v_call,d_call,j_call,cdr3_aa,cdr3_nt
many,TRBV10-3,.,TRBJ1-5,CAISESDTSQPQHF,TGTGCCATCAGTGAGTCCGACACTTCACAGCCCCAGCATTTT
many,TRBV12-3/TRBV12-4,.,TRBJ1-2,CASSLATYGYTF,TGTGCCAGCAGTTTGGCCACCTATGGCTACACCTTC
.,TRBV5-4,.,TRBJ1-2,CASSLLGQTYGYTF,TGTGCCAGCAGCTTGTTAGGACAGACCTATGGCTACACCTTC
few,TRBV6-5,TRBD1,TRBJ2-3,CASEEGQGNTDTQYF,TGTGCCAGTGAAGAGGGACAGGGTAACACAGATACGCAGTATTTT
many,TRBV28,.,TRBJ2-7,CASSLGLYEQYF,TGTGCCAGCAGTTTAGGACTCTACGAGCAGTACTTC
many,TRBV7-8,.,TRBJ2-1,CASSLPGPGNEQFF,TGTGCCAGCAGCTTACCTGGACCCGGCAATGAGCAGTTCTTC
many,TRBV20-1,TRBD1,TRBJ1-1,CSARGGQGAYTEAFF,TGCAGTGCTAGGGGGGGCCAGGGGGCCTACACTGAAGCTTTCTTT
few,TRBV7-9,.,TRBJ1-1,CASSPGSIMNTEAFF,TGTGCCAGCAGTCCAGGGTCGATCATGAACACTGAAGCTTTCTTT
many,TRBV6-6,.,TRBJ1-1,CASSYSTASGVGEAFF,TGTGCCAGCAGTTACTCGACAGCCTCAGGGGTGGGTGAAGCTTTCTTT
few,TRBV25-1,TRBD2,TRBJ2-5,CASSDPRAQGLAGYQETQYF,TGTGCCAGCAGTGATCCGAGAGCCCAGGGACTAGCGGGATACCAAGAGACCCAGTACTTC
many,TRBV6-5,TRBD1,TRBJ1-6,CASSRGTGWAKDNSPLHF,TGTGCCAGCAGCCGAGGGACAGGGTGGGCGAAGGATAATTCACCCCTCCACTTT
.,TRBV30,.,TRBJ1-2,CACDTGANYGYTF,TGTGCCTGCGACACGGGAGCCAACTATGGCTACACCTTC
many,TRBV6-2/TRBV6-3,.,TRBJ1-1,CASSYQRTEAFF,TGTGCCAGCAGTTACCAGCGCACTGAAGCTTTCTTT
many,TRBV5-1,TRBD2,TRBJ2-2,CASSMGRDYRGTGELFF,TGCGCCAGCAGCATGGGCAGGGACTACCGAGGGACCGGGGAGCTGTTTTTT
.,TRBV19,.,TRBJ1-5,CASSIMGAQPQHF,TGTGCCAGTAGTATCATGGGGGCCCAGCCCCAGCATTTT
many,TRBV27,TRBD1,TRBJ1-1,CASSFGPGQGDMNTEAFF,TGTGCCAGCAGTTTTGGGCCTGGACAGGGGGACATGAACACTGAAGCTTTCTTT
many,TRBV5-1,.,TRBJ2-5,CASSFGARGETQYF,TGCGCCAGCAGCTTCGGGGCGAGGGGAGAGACCCAGTACTTC
many,TRBV6-1,.,TRBJ1-3,CASSTGNGNTIYF,TGTGCCAGCAGTACGGGGAATGGAAACACCATATATTTT
many,TRBV20-1,.,TRBJ2-3,CSARGGFTDTQYF,TGCAGTGCTAGGGGGGGATTCACAGATACGCAGTATTTT
many,TRBV29-1,.,TRBJ2-4,CSVDGSAAQGNIQYF,TGCAGCGTTGACGGCAGCGCTGCACAAGGGAACATTCAGTACTTC